These 17 T cell receptor beta chains came from one sample sequenced in a study of human T cells and chemical hapten exposure. MiXCR, run by TCRdb on the RACE reads, gives a single entry per CDR3 protein. The top ten clones hold around 1.3% of a sample with approximately 89,000 distinct CDR3 sequences, about 6.3% of them seen once. Time point of the sample: patch test 2, 6 weeks after DPC sensitization. Treatment denoted: therapeutic diphenylcyclopropenone sensitization with weekly scalp DPC. The sample consisted of whole blood, taken in connection with sensitization to the hapten diphenylcyclopropenone (DPC). Every receptor here comes from a woman aged 25 to 39 with alopecia areata. Some clones in this sample may be carry-over from other donors' samples.

This clonotype occurred many times. The chain recombines TRBV9 with TRBJ2-7; D gene unclear. Germline-derived CDR1 and CDR2 are SGDLS and YYNGEE. Trimming removed 0 bases from V and 3 bases from J, with 13 bases in between. This CDR3 has 15 residues. The DNA for the CDR3 is TGTGCCAGCAGCGTAGACAGCCGCGCAATCTACGAGCAGTACTTC. It translates to CASSVDSRAIYEQYF.

This clonotype was detected ten times or more. J is TRBJ2-2 and V is TRBV29-1; tentatively, D is TRBD1 (5 bases). CDR1 and CDR2 from the germline V gene are SQVTM and ANQGSEA. The length of the CDR3 is 13 residues. The V and J ends lost 6 bases and 2 bases respectively, with 10 bases between them. CDR3 bases: TGCAGCGTAGGACATTTAAACACCGGGGAGCTGTTTTTT. This encodes CSVGHLNTGELFF.

This clonotype was recorded at least ten times. The chain links TRBV10-3 to TRBJ1-1; possible D gene TRBD1, 5 bases. CDR3 length: 14 residues. The V and J ends lost 6 bases and 1 base respectively, with 12 bases between them. From germline, CDR1 is ENHRY and CDR2 SYGVKD. In nucleotides, the CDR3 is TGTGCCATCAGGCTGGGACCACCGAACACTGAAGCTTTCTTT. Translation: CAIRLGPPNTEAFF.

This clonotype has a handful of counts. V gene TRBV7-9 combines with J gene TRBJ1-1; 8 bases match TRBD1. The CDR3 is made up of 14 amino acids. CDR1 SEHNR and CDR2 FQNEAQ come from the germline V gene (reference sequence). Trimming removed 1 base from V and 4 bases from J; junction bases left unmatched: 2. The DNA for the CDR3 is TGTGCCAGCAGCTTAGGGACAGGGTTCACTGAAGCTTTCTTT. The encoded protein is CASSLGTGFTEAFF.

The rearrangement joins TRBV12-3 or TRBV12-4 to TRBJ2-3; no firm D call. Deletions cut 6 bases from V and 2 bases from J, with 9 bases between. The CDR3 has 13 amino acids. This CDR3 reads CASSRGVTDTQYF. The CDR3, as DNA: TGTGCCAGCAGCCGAGGAGTCACAGATACGCAGTATTTT.

This clonotype turned up a few times. This chain links TRBV5-1 with TRBJ1-4; D not resolved. The germline V gene encodes CDR1 SGHRS and CDR2 YFSETQ. This CDR3 has 14 residues. Between the trimmed V and J ends, which lost 0 bases and 6 bases, there was a span of 9 bases. CDR3 residues: CASSLEADYEKLFF. CDR3 DNA: TGCGCCAGCAGCTTGGAAGCGGATTATGAAAAACTGTTTTTT.

This clonotype was seen a few times. V is TRBV20-1 and J is TRBJ2-1; D unresolved. Germline lookup yields CDR1 DFQATT and CDR2 SNEGSKA (reference sequence). The CDR3 spans 11 residues. Trimming took off 4 bases at V and 4 bases at J, with 5 bases between the two ends. DNA for the CDR3: TGCAGTGCTACCCAGTACAATGAGCAGTTCTTC. Amino acid sequence: CSATQYNEQFF.

Worth noting for this clonotype: A read error may be the cause here, since a much bigger clone is one base away. The chain recombines TRBV7-8 with TRBJ1-3; D possibly corresponds to TRBD1 (6 bases). There are 15 residues in the CDR3. The germline V gene has CDR1 SGHVS and CDR2 FQNEAQ. CDR3 sequence reads: CASSPEGGSGNSIYF. CDR3 nucleotide sequence: TGTGCCAGCAGCCCCGAGGGGGGCTCTGGAAACTCCATATATTTT.

There are many counts of this clonotype. V gene TRBV3-1 combines with J gene TRBJ2-3; D is unclear. CDR3 length: 13 amino acids. Germline CDR1 and CDR2: LGHDT and YNNKEL (reference sequence). V lost 3 bases and J lost 2, with 6 bases in between. CDR3 DNA sequence: TGTGCCAGCAGCCACGATCTCACAGATACGCAGTATTTT. Translating it yields CASSHDLTDTQYF.

This clonotype was detected ten times or more. This sequence joins TRBV5-1 and TRBJ2-1; TRBD2 might be the D (7 bases). From germline, CDR1 is SGHRS and CDR2 YFSETQ. Trimming left V 0 bases short and J 5 bases short, with 36 bases between. The CDR3 covers 23 residues. This CDR3 is CASSLDPRWNTGGRSPIHNEQFF. DNA for the CDR3: TGCGCCAGCAGCTTGGATCCGCGTTGGAATACGGGGGGCCGGTCTCCAATCCACAATGAGCAGTTCTTC.

This clonotype was picked up a small number of times. V usage is TRBV2 and J usage is TRBJ2-3, with TRBD2 identical over 8 bases. V shed 6 bases and J 0 bases; nucleotides not matched to a gene: 5. The CDR3 runs to 15 residues. Looked up from germline, CDR1 is SNHLY and CDR2 is FYNNEI. DNA of the CDR3: TGTGCCAGCAGGCGCGGGGGGCCTAGCACAGATACGCAGTATTTT. Residues: CASRRGGPSTDTQYF.

The table lists this clonotype with many counts. This rearrangement joins TRBV11-1 to TRBJ2-7; TRBD2 is a possible D gene (6 bases). CDR1 SGHAT and CDR2 FQDESV come from the germline V gene (reference sequence). The CDR3 has 14 amino acids. The ends were cut back, 5 bases at V and 3 bases at J, with 14 bases in the middle. The CDR3 sequence: CASSIIGTDYEQYF. The CDR3 DNA follows: TGTGCCAGCAGCATTATCGGGACTGACTACGAGCAGTACTTC.

This clonotype was counted many times. The gene calls are TRBV5-1 and TRBJ2-5; 7 bases map to TRBD2. The CDR3 consists of 14 residues. The germline V gene encodes CDR1 SGHRS and CDR2 YFSETQ. J was trimmed by 0 bases and V by 7 bases; bases with no gene match: 6. The CDR3 nucleotides read TGCGCCAGCCGGCCGACTAGCTACCAAGAGACCCAGTACTTC. This gives the protein CASRPTSYQETQYF. Drawing the rest from reference TRBV5-1 and TRBJ2-5, the complete variable domain is KAGVTQTPRYLIKTRGQQVTLSCSPISGHRSVSWYQQTPGQGLQFLFEYFSETQRNKGNFPGRFSGRQFSNSRSEMNVSTLELGDSALYLCASRPTSYQETQYFGPGTRLLVL.

There are many counts of this clonotype. V and J are TRBV18 and TRBJ1-2; a weak D match, TRBD1 (5 bases). Trimming shortened V by 1 base and J by 4 bases, and 10 bases separated the two germline ends. Germline values: CDR1 KGHSH, CDR2 LQKENI. This CDR3 comprises 14 residues. DNA of the CDR3: TGTGCCAGCTCACCACAAGGGGAGGCCTATGGCTACACCTTC. Protein product: CASSPQGEAYGYTF.

The gene calls are TRBV18 and TRBJ1-1; maybe TRBD1 (5 bases). Germline values: CDR1 KGHSH, CDR2 LQKENI. There are 15 residues in the CDR3. V gave up 6 bases and J gave up 1 base, with 15 bases separating them. The CDR3 spells CASSPRGDWNTEAFF. The CDR3 DNA reads TGTGCCAGCTCCCCGCGAGGGGATTGGAACACTGAAGCTTTCTTT.

This clonotype came up many times. The genes are TRBV20-1 and TRBJ2-3, with 8 bases aligning to TRBD1. This CDR3 region has 14 residues. In germline, CDR1 is DFQATT, CDR2 SNEGSKA (reference sequence). J was trimmed by 3 bases and V by 1 base; bases with no gene match: 3. This CDR3 reads CSARVRGRTDTQYF. In DNA, the CDR3 is TGCAGTGCTAGAGTCAGGGGGCGGACAGATACGCAGTATTTT.

This clonotype has a count of ten or more. J is TRBJ1-1 and V is TRBV20-1; D is possibly TRBD1 (5 bases). V was shortened by 5 bases and J by 10 bases, with 26 bases between the two germline ends. The germline CDR1 and CDR2 sequences are DFQATT and SNEGSKA (reference sequence). The CDR3 covers 15 residues. CDR3 protein: CSACTLSVSGEVAFF. Written as DNA, the CDR3 is TGCAGTGCTTGTACCCTTTCCGTCTCGGGGGAGGTAGCTTTCTTT.